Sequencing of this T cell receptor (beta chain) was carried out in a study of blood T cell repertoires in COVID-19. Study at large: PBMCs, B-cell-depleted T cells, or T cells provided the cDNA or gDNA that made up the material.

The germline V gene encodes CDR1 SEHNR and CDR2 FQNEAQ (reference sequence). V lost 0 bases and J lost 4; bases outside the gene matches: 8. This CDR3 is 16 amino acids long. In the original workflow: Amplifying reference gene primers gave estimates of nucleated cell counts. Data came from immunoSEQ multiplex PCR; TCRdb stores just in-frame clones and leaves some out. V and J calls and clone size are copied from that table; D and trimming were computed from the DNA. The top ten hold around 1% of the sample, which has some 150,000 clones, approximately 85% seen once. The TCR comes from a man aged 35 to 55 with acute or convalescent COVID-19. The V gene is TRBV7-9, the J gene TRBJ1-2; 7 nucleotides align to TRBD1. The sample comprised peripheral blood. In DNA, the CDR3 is TGTGCCAGCAGCTTAGCAGGGGGCTCGGTTCCCTATGGCTACACCTTC. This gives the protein CASSLAGGSVPYGYTF.